These 4 T cell receptor beta chains originate from one sample sequenced in a study of response to subunit inactivated influenza vaccine. TCRdb re-analysed the RT-PCR reads in MiXCR, keeping a single row per CDR3 protein. The data show around 530,000 distinct CDR3 sequences, with more than 15% seen just once and 3% held by the top ten. This material consisted of CD4+ T cells sorted from PBMCs, taken less than 30 months after vaccination. Receptors were obtained from a man in his fifties or sixties who received an inactivated influenza vaccine.

V is TRBV12-3 or TRBV12-4 and J is TRBJ2-1, with 8 bases aligning to TRBD1. J was trimmed by 10 bases and V by 6 bases; bases with no gene match: 14. The CDR3 is made up of 15 amino acids. The CDR3 here is CASSLRTGRLGEQFF. The DNA for the CDR3 is TGTGCCAGCAGCCTCCGGACAGGGCGATTGGGAGAGCAGTTCTTC.

The V and J genes are TRBV20-1 and TRBJ1-1; the match to TRBD1 covers 10 bases. The germline CDR1 and CDR2 sequences are DFQATT and SNEGSKA (reference sequence). CDR3 length: 17 amino acids. V lost 0 bases and J lost 1; bases outside the gene matches: 8. CDR3 nucleotide sequence: TGCAGTGCTAGAGATGGGACAGGGGTCGGGAAGAACACTGAAGCTTTCTTT. Translated, it gives CSARDGTGVGKNTEAFF.

This clonotype was picked up a small number of times. The CDR3 DNA reads TGTGCCAGCAGCTTCACGCGAGCACCCCTCCACTTT. Protein: CASSFTRAPLHF. The V and J genes are TRBV7-2 and TRBJ1-6, with unresolved D. Germline values: CDR1 SGHTA, CDR2 FQGNSA. This CDR3 comprises 12 residues. Trimming left V 3 bases short and J 11 bases short, with 8 bases between.

V usage is TRBV7-8 and J usage is TRBJ2-7; D uncertain. This CDR3 spans 13 amino acids. Trimming shortened V by 4 bases and J by 0 bases, and 7 bases separated the two germline ends. From germline, CDR1 is SGHVS and CDR2 FQNEAQ. The CDR3 protein is CASSSRVSYEQYF. DNA of the CDR3: TGTGCCAGCAGCTCAAGGGTCTCCTACGAGCAGTACTTC. Full variable domain (rest looked up from reference TRBV7-8 and TRBJ2-7): GAGVSQSPRYKVAKRGQDVALRCDPISGHVSLFWYQQALGQGPEFLTYFQNEAQLDKSGLPSDRFFAERPEGSVSTLKIQRTQQEDSAVYLCASSSRVSYEQYFGPGTRLTVT.